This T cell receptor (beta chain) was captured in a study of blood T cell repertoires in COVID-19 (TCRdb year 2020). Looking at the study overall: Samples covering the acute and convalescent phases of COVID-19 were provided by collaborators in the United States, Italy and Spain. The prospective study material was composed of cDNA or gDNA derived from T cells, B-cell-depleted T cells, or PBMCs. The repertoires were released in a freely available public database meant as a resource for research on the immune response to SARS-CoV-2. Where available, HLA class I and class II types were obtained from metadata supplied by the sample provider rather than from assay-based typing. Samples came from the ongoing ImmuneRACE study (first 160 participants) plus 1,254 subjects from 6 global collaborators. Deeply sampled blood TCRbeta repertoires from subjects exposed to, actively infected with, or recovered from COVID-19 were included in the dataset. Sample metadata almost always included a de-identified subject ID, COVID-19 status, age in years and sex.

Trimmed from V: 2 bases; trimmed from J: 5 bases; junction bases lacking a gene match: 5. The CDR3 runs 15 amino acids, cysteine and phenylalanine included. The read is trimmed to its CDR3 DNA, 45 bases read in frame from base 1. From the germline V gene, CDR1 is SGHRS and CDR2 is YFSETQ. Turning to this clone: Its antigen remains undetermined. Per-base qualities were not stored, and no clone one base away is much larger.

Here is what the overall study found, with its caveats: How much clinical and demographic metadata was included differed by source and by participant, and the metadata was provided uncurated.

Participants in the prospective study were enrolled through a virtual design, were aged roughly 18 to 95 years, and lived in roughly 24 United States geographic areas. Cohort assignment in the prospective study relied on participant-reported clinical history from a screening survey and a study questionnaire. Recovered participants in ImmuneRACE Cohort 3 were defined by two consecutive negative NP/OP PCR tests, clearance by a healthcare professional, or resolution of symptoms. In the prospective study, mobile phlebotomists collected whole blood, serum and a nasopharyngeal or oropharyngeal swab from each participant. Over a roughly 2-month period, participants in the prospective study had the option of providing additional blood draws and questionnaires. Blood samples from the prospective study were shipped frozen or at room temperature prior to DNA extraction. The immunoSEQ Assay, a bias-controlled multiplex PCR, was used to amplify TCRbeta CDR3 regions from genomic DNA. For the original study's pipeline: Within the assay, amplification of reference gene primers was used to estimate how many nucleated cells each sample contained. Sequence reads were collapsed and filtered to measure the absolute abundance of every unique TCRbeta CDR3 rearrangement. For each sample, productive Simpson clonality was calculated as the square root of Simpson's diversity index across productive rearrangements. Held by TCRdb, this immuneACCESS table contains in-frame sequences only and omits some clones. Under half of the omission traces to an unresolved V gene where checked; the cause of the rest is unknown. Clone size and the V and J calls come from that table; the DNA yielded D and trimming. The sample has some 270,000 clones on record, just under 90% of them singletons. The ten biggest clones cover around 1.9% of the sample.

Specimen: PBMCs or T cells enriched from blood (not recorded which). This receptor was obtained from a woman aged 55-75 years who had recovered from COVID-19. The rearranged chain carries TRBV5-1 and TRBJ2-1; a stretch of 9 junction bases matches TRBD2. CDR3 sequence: CASSFRGRDNNEQFF. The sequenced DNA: TGCGCCAGCAGCTTCCGCGGGAGGGATAACAATGAGCAGTTCTTC.